The 16 T cell receptor beta chains in this list originate from one sample, sequenced in a study of blood T cell repertoires in COVID-19. The data were produced by immunoSEQ multiplex PCR, yet TCRdb's version contains in-frame clones alone and is incomplete. The sample carries about 57,000 clones, about 90% recorded once. The sample was peripheral blood. These receptors came from a human donor in a cohort sampled during active COVID-19.

This sequence joins TRBV7-2 and TRBJ2-1; 10 positions match TRBD1. The CDR3 loop spans 16 amino acids. V lost 1 base to trimming and J lost 3 bases; unmatched junction nucleotides: 3. The germline V gene encodes CDR1 SGHTA and CDR2 FQGNSA. The CDR3 loop is CASSLVWDRGYNEQFF. The CDR3 bases are TGTGCCAGCAGCTTAGTATGGGACAGGGGCTACAATGAGCAGTTCTTC.

The chain is built from TRBV2 and TRBJ1-5; no clear D gene. With 2 bases removed from V and 2 bases from J, the gap between germline ends came to 7 bases. The CDR3 loop spans 14 amino acids. CDR1 and CDR2 from the germline V gene are SNHLY and FYNNEI. CDR3 in amino acids: CASSELAGNQPQHF. The CDR3 DNA follows: TGTGCCAGCAGTGAATTGGCAGGCAATCAGCCCCAGCATTTT.

In its sample, this clone was seen once. This sequence joins TRBV30 and TRBJ2-5, with 13 bases aligning to TRBD2. The CDR3 contains 15 residues. With 2 bases clipped from V and 5 bases from J, the junction kept 5 bases outside the gene matches. CDR1 and CDR2 (germline): GTSNPN, SVGIG (reference sequence). DNA of the CDR3: TGTGCCTGGAGTACGGGGACTAGCGGGATGGAGACCCAGTACTTC. It encodes CAWSTGTSGMETQYF.

The chain joins TRBV5-1 to TRBJ2-3; 8 bases align to TRBD2. The CDR3 is 17 residues long. Trimming cost V 4 bases and J 2 bases; bases outside gene matches: 12. From germline, CDR1 is SGHRS and CDR2 YFSETQ. The CDR3 region has the DNA TGCGCCAGCAGCACCCAGGGACTAGACGGCATCACAGATACGCAGTATTTT. Its translation is CASSTQGLDGITDTQYF.

The chain recombines TRBV27 with TRBJ2-2; possibly TRBD1 for D (5 bases). Germline CDR1 is MNHEY and CDR2 is SMNVEV (reference sequence). CDR3 length: 15 amino acids. Trimming removed 3 bases from V and 6 bases from J, with 14 bases in between. The CDR3 nucleotides are TGTGCCAGCAGTTTTCGGCAGGGAAAGGCCGGGGAGCTGTTTTTT. This encodes CASSFRQGKAGELFF.

This chain links TRBV6-5 with TRBJ1-1; possibly TRBD1 for D (6 bases). Trimming took off 6 bases at V and 7 bases at J, with 12 bases between the two ends. The CDR3 spans 12 residues. Per germline, CDR1 MNHEY and CDR2 SVGAGI. The CDR3 loop reads CASRAQTGEAFF. CDR3 nucleotides: TGTGCCAGCAGAGCCCAGACAGGTGAAGCTTTCTTT.

The chain couples TRBV7-9 to TRBJ2-7, with 12 bases matching TRBD1. The CDR3 covers 15 residues. Germline V gives CDR1 SEHNR, CDR2 FQNEAQ (reference sequence). J was trimmed by 4 bases and V by 4 bases; bases with no gene match: 5. The CDR3 protein is CASSSRDRGLYEQYF. In DNA, the CDR3 is TGTGCCAGCAGCTCCCGGGACAGGGGGCTTTACGAGCAGTACTTC.

The chain links TRBV4-3 to TRBJ1-1; 7 bases match TRBD1. In germline, CDR1 is LGHNA, CDR2 YSLEER. The length of the CDR3 is 15 residues. V shed 2 bases and J 1 base; nucleotides not matched to a gene: 4. CDR3 sequence (DNA): TGCGCCAGCAGCCAACCGGGACAGCAGAACACTGAAGCTTTCTTT. Translation gives CASSQPGQQNTEAFF.

The chain combines TRBV2 with TRBJ1-2; D call uncertain. V lost 1 base and J 8 bases, leaving 11 bases between the germline ends. This CDR3 contains 13 residues. Per germline, CDR1 SNHLY and CDR2 FYNNEI. CDR3 in DNA: TGTGCCAGCAGTGAAGGGGTCGTCAGGGGCTACACCTTC. Translating it yields CASSEGVVRGYTF.

The chain uses TRBV3-1 (or the pseudogene TRBV3-2) and TRBJ1-3; D not certain. The CDR3 has 15 amino acids. In germline, CDR1 is LGHDT, CDR2 YNNKEL (reference sequence). Trimming shortened V by 1 base and J by 2 bases, and 9 bases separated the two germline ends. The CDR3 is CASSQAYSPGNTIYF. In DNA form, the CDR3 reads TGTGCCAGCAGCCAAGCCTACAGCCCTGGAAACACCATATATTTT.

This chain joins TRBV3-1 (or the pseudogene TRBV3-2) and TRBJ1-6; 8 bases map to TRBD1. Germline V lookup: CDR1 LGHDT, CDR2 YNNKEL (reference sequence). The CDR3 spans 13 residues. The V and J ends lost 6 bases and 10 bases, in that order; junction bases with no gene match: 5. The CDR3 is CASRDRAQSPLHF. The CDR3 DNA follows: TGTGCCAGCAGGGACAGGGCGCAATCACCCCTCCACTTT.

V is TRBV19 and J is TRBJ1-2; a weak D match, TRBD1 (6 bases). Germline V gene lookup returns CDR1 LNHDA and CDR2 SQIVND (reference sequence). CDR3 length: 14 amino acids. Between the trimmed V and J ends, which lost 3 bases and 6 bases, there was a span of 14 bases. The CDR3 spells CASSIGRGTNGYTF. CDR3 sequence (DNA): TGTGCCAGTAGTATCGGCAGGGGAACTAATGGCTACACCTTC.

This chain joins TRBV27 and TRBJ1-1; 7 nucleotides match TRBD1. CDR1 is MNHEY and CDR2 is SMNVEV in the germline V gene (reference sequence). This CDR3 is 14 amino acids long. V lost 6 bases, J lost 2 bases, and 6 bases stayed unmatched. CDR3 nucleotide sequence: TGTGCCAGCAGCAAAGGGACAGTTAACACTGAAGCTTTCTTT. It translates to CASSKGTVNTEAFF.

The V and J genes are TRBV24-1 and TRBJ2-1, with 9 bases fitting TRBD2. Germline loops: CDR1 KGHDR, CDR2 SFDVKD. V shed 2 bases, J shed 3 bases, and the junction held 4 bases outside the gene matches. The CDR3 covers 16 residues. CDR3 in DNA: TGTGCCACCAGTGATTCAGCGGGAGGTAGCTACAATGAGCAGTTCTTC. It translates to CATSDSAGGSYNEQFF.

For the CDR3, the DNA is TGTGCCAGCTCACCTTCTAGCAGGGAGACCCAGTACTTC. Its translation: CASSPSSRETQYF. The chain uses TRBV18 and TRBJ2-5; tentative D call: TRBD2 (5 bases). CDR1 and CDR2 (germline): KGHSH, LQKENI. CDR3 length equals 13 residues. V lost 3 bases and J 5 bases, leaving 10 bases between the germline ends.

The CDR3, as DNA: TGCGCCAGCAGCCGGGGACTGATCTCCTACGAGCAGTACTTC. The encoded protein is CASSRGLISYEQYF. This chain joins TRBV4-1 and TRBJ2-7; D is possibly TRBD2 (6 bases). CDR3 size: 14 residues. The V end lost 4 bases, the J end lost 0 bases, and 10 bases lay between the germline ends. CDR1 and CDR2 from the germline V gene are MGHRA and YSYEKL.